Listed below are T cell receptor beta chains from one sample, sequenced in a study of T-cell reconstitution after alpha-beta-depleted transplantation in children. Via MiXCR, TCRdb re-called the PCR reads, giving one row per CDR3 protein. The data show hundreds of thousands of distinct CDR3 sequences, with 13% seen just once and 0.65% to 0.9% held by the top ten. The sample consisted of PBMCs, taken before TCRalphabeta/CD19-depleted stem cell transplant. Receptors were obtained from a girl under 10 years old with congenital amegakaryocytic thrombocytopenia, due to receive a stem cell transplant. Both conserved end residues are part of each CDR3. A D gene is named only where the DNA matches it firmly. Size values are once, few and many counts, or a class for expanded clones, and some rows have none.

V gene	D gene	clone size	J gene	CDR3 DNA	CDR3 protein
TRBV12-3/TRBV12-4	.	.	TRBJ1-2	TGTGCCAGCAGTTTTGGGGGGACCTATGGCTACACCTTC	CASSFGGTYGYTF
TRBV7-3	TRBD1	.	TRBJ2-3	TGTGCCAGCAGCTCTACAGGGGGCGAGGATACGCAGTATTTT	CASSSTGGEDTQYF
TRBV3-1	TRBD2	few	TRBJ2-7	TGTGCCAGCAGCCAATTGGGGGGGACCTACGAGCAGTACTTC	CASSQLGGTYEQYF
TRBV25-1	TRBD1	many	TRBJ2-2	TGTGCCAGCCAGCCTATTTACGGGACAGGGCTAAACACCGGGGAGCTGTTTTTT	CASQPIYGTGLNTGELFF
TRBV20-1	.	many	TRBJ2-1	TGCAGTGCTTCTCATGACAATGAGCAGTTCTTC	CSASHDNEQFF
TRBV12-3/TRBV12-4	.	few	TRBJ2-3	TGTGCCAGCAGTTTCTCCCAAAGCACAGATACGCAGTATTTT	CASSFSQSTDTQYF
TRBV29-1	.	few	TRBJ2-7	TGCAGCGTCACTAGACAGGCAAACTACGAGCAGTACTTC	CSVTRQANYEQYF
TRBV2	TRBD1	.	TRBJ2-1	TGTGCCAGCAGTGCGGGACAGGTCTCCAATGAGCAGTTCTTC	CASSAGQVSNEQFF
TRBV6-1	TRBD1	.	TRBJ1-1	TGTGCCAGCAGGCCCCAGGGGGGCAACACTGAAGCTTTCTTT	CASRPQGGNTEAFF
TRBV29-1	TRBD1	many	TRBJ2-7	TGCAGCGTTCGACAGGGGGCTAGTTCCTACGAGCAGTACTTC	CSVRQGASSYEQYF
TRBV7-9	TRBD2	.	TRBJ2-7	TGTGCCAGCAGCTTAGCCCTAGCGGGAGCCGAGCAGTACTTC	CASSLALAGAEQYF
TRBV12-5	.	few	TRBJ1-1	TGTGCTAGTGGTTTGGGGATTGGGGACTTGACTGAAGCTTTCTTT	CASGLGIGDLTEAFF
TRBV5-1	.	many	TRBJ2-7	TGCGCCAGCAGCTTGAAGGGCGTCATTGAAGCCTACGAGCAGTACTTC	CASSLKGVIEAYEQYF
TRBV5-1	TRBD2	many	TRBJ2-2	TGCGCCAGCAGCCTGGGACTAGAGAGCGGGGAGCTGTTTTTT	CASSLGLESGELFF
TRBV29-1	.	many	TRBJ2-3	TGCAGCGTTGTTAGTATGAATGAAGCGGCAGATACGCAGTATTTT	CSVVSMNEAADTQYF
TRBV15	.	many	TRBJ2-7	TGTGCCACCAGCAGAGACCCTTTGCTAGCTGCATACGAGCAGTACTTC	CATSRDPLLAAYEQYF
TRBV20-1	TRBD1	many	TRBJ2-2	TGCAGTGCAACCCGGGACAGGGGGCTTGTCGGGGAGCTGTTTTTT	CSATRDRGLVGELFF
TRBV12-3/TRBV12-4	TRBD1	few	TRBJ2-1	TGTGCCAGCAGGGGGACAGTTTTGTACAATGAGCAGTTCTTC	CASRGTVLYNEQFF
TRBV10-3	.	many	TRBJ2-5	TGTGCCATCAGCGCAACAGGGCCCGGTTGGGAGACCCAGTACTTC	CAISATGPGWETQYF
TRBV28	.	few	TRBJ2-5	TGTGCCAGCAGTTCTCTACTAGGGGTGGGCCAAGAGACCCAGTACTTC	CASSSLLGVGQETQYF
TRBV6-1	TRBD2	.	TRBJ2-2	TGTGCCAGCAGAATAAGCGGGAGGCGAGGCACCGGGGAGCTGTTTTTT	CASRISGRRGTGELFF
TRBV12-3/TRBV12-4	.	many	TRBJ2-7	TGTGCCAGCAAACTATACTACGAGCAGTACTTC	CASKLYYEQYF
TRBV7-8	.	.	TRBJ2-2	TGTGCCAGCAGCTTCAAGCGTGCGAACACCGGGGAGCTGTTTTTT	CASSFKRANTGELFF
TRBV5-5	TRBD1	.	TRBJ2-3	TGTGCCAGCAGCCCGGGACAGCTGGGCACAGATACGCAGTATTTT	CASSPGQLGTDTQYF
TRBV28	TRBD1	few	TRBJ2-5	TGTGCCAGCAGTCGTCGACAGGGGGGAATAGAGACCCAGTACTTC	CASSRRQGGIETQYF
TRBV20-1	TRBD1	.	TRBJ1-2	TGCTGTGCGATCGACAGGGGCCCTTCAGCTAACTATGGCTACACCTTC	CCAIDRGPSANYGYTF